The text below deals with one TCR beta chain. This record belongs to a study of cytomegalovirus exposure and HLA in healthy donors. The CDR3 spans 15 residues. CDR1 SGDLS and CDR2 YYNGEE come from the germline V gene. The V and J ends lost 4 bases and 3 bases, in that order; junction bases with no gene match: 6. The study ran its PCR with 60 Vbeta and 13 Jbeta primers. TCRdb's copy holds only in-frame clones and misses some; the assay was immunoSEQ multiplex PCR. The sample has about 200,000 clones, 60% to 85% seen once. This TCR came from a girl between 5 and 17 years old in good health and CMV-seropositive. Specimen: PBMCs. The V gene is TRBV9, the J gene TRBJ2-3; TRBD1 matches 9 bases. Here the CDR3 DNA reads TGTGCCAGCAGCTCGAGGGACAGGGAGACAGATACGCAGTATTTT. It yields the protein CASSSRDRETDTQYF.